This T cell receptor beta chain was captured in a study of T cells in Graves' hyperthyroidism and ophthalmopathy. It was RNA transcripts that yielded the amplified TCR beta CDR3 regions. A set of HTBI primers served as the primers for a first-round RT-PCR of the TCR CDR3. TCRdb itself ran the multiplex PCR reads through MiXCR, one entry per CDR3 protein. The repertoire holds roughly 200,000 distinct CDR3 sequences, with around 17% as singletons. This clonotype has a count of ten or more. This sequence originates from a woman in her forties or fifties with Graves' hyperthyroidism. Material: blood.

The CDR3 DNA reads as TGTGCCAGCAGCTTAGAGTCTAGCGTGGACTACGAGCAGTACTTC. Its translation: CASSLESSVDYEQYF. This chain uses TRBV11-3 with TRBJ2-7; possibly TRBD2 for D (6 bases). Germline V CDR1 and CDR2: SGHNT, YENEEA. The CDR3 extends over 15 amino acids. Trimming left V 0 bases short and J 3 bases short, with 12 bases between. Complete variable domain (other parts from reference TRBV11-3 and TRBJ2-7): EAGVVQSPRYKIIEKKQPVAFWCNPISGHNTLYWYLQNLGQGPELLIRYENEEAVDDSQLPKDRFSAERLKGVDSTLKIQPAELGDSAVYLCASSLESSVDYEQYFGPGTRLTVT.